One and the same sample provided the 32 T cell receptor beta chains below, sequenced in a study of T cell repertoires and leukemia-associated antigens. Their antigen targets remain unknown. TCRdb recomputed calls from the 5' RACE reads with MiXCR, one row per CDR3 protein. Of 9,800 or so distinct CDR3 sequences in the sample, 43% were seen once. Sequenced sample: CD3+ T cells sorted from blood and cultured. These receptors were collected from a female donor in good health.

This rearrangement joins TRBV29-1 to TRBJ2-1, with TRBD2 as a possible D gene (5 bases). The CDR3 extends over 15 amino acids. Trimming took off 1 base at V and 5 bases at J, with 15 bases between the two ends. CDR1 SQVTM and CDR2 ANQGSEA come from the germline V gene. The chain's CDR3 is CSVEGPQEGNNEQFF. The DNA for the CDR3 is TGCAGCGTTGAAGGCCCTCAAGAGGGAAACAATGAGCAGTTCTTC.

The J gene is TRBJ1-1, the V gene TRBV5-1; D is undetermined. The CDR3 sequence is 14 residues long. The germline V and J ends were trimmed by 3 bases and 0 bases, with 9 bases remaining between them. Germline V gives CDR1 SGHRS, CDR2 YFSETQ. CDR3 amino acids: CASSSATMNTEAFF. CDR3 sequence (DNA): TGCGCCAGCAGCTCGGCAACCATGAACACTGAAGCTTTCTTT.

This clonotype is deemed medium-sized (0.01 to 0.1%). This chain links TRBV20-1 with TRBJ1-1, with 8 bases that match TRBD1. The CDR3 runs to 12 residues. Germline V gives CDR1 DFQATT, CDR2 SNEGSKA (reference sequence). CDR3 protein: CSGGQGDTEAFF. CDR3 coding DNA: TGCAGCGGAGGACAGGGTGACACTGAAGCTTTCTTT.

The J gene is TRBJ2-4, the V gene TRBV29-1; possible D gene TRBD1, 6 bases. Germline CDR1 reads SQVTM; CDR2 reads ANQGSEA. This CDR3 is 16 amino acids long. V was clipped by 5 bases and J by 0 bases, with 17 bases between them. The CDR3 nucleotides read TGCAGCGTTAGGACCCGACAGGACATAGCCAAAAACATTCAGTACTTC. Translation gives CSVRTRQDIAKNIQYF. The full variable domain, in which reference TRBV29-1 and TRBJ2-4 provide the parts outside the CDR3, is SAVISQKPSRDICQRGTSLTIQCQVDSQVTMMFWYRQQPGQSLTLIATANQGSEATYESGFVIDKFPISRPNLTFSTLTVSNMSPEDSSIYLCSVRTRQDIAKNIQYFGAGTRLSVL.

The chain couples TRBV7-3 to TRBJ2-7; no definite D call. V dropped 4 bases and J dropped 7 bases, with 14 bases sitting between them. Germline V gene sequence: CDR1 SGHTA, CDR2 FQGTGA. CDR3 length equals 13 residues. The CDR3 region has the DNA TGTGCCAGCAGCTCCGGGCCTCTTCGGGAGCAGTACTTC. It codes for CASSSGPLREQYF.

CDR3 DNA sequence: TGCAGTGGGGACAGGGATGACTACACCTTC. It specifies CSGDRDDYTF. The chain carries TRBV29-1 and TRBJ1-2; 9 nucleotides agree with TRBD1. The CDR3 is 10 amino acids. The germline V gene encodes CDR1 SQVTM and CDR2 ANQGSEA.

CDR3 residues: CASKQPEQETQYF. The CDR3, as DNA: TGTGCCAGCAAACAACCCGAACAAGAGACCCAGTACTTC. The chain carries TRBV27 and TRBJ2-5, with unresolved D. Germline values: CDR1 MNHEY, CDR2 SMNVEV (reference sequence). Deletions cut 7 bases from V and 2 bases from J, with 11 bases between. This CDR3 has 13 amino acids.

This chain connects TRBV15 to TRBJ2-1; tentative D call: TRBD2 (5 bases). The CDR3 consists of 14 residues. The V gene lost 0 bases and the J gene lost 13 bases, with 16 bases spanning the gap. In germline, CDR1 is LNHNV, CDR2 YYDKDF (reference sequence). Here the CDR3 reads CATSRDALAGGQFF. CDR3 DNA: TGTGCCACCAGCAGAGATGCCCTGGCTGGAGGCCAGTTCTTC.

The genes are TRBV24-1 and TRBJ2-2; 8 bases agree with TRBD1. The CDR3 has 15 residues. Germline-derived CDR1 and CDR2 are KGHDR and SFDVKD. Trimming at V came to 3 bases and at J to 7 bases, leaving 6 bases not matched to a gene. CDR3 DNA: TGTGCCACCAGTGATCCCGGACAGGGAGGCGGGGAGCTGTTTTTT. Its protein product is CATSDPGQGGGELFF.

This clonotype counts as medium-sized. The chain combines TRBV29-1 with TRBJ1-2, with a tentative D call TRBD1 (5 bases). V was pared by 4 bases and J by 0 bases, with 9 bases between. The CDR3 is 13 amino acids. The germline CDR1 and CDR2 sequences are SQVTM and ANQGSEA. The CDR3 reads CSVAGATNYGYTF. CDR3 nucleotide sequence: TGCAGCGTTGCTGGGGCAACTAACTATGGCTACACCTTC.

Regarding this clonotype: The germline gene is not matched at one end of the junction; a read error may be the cause. This chain joins TRBV9 and TRBJ2-1; D possibly matches TRBD1 or TRBD2 (6 bases each). The CDR3 has 14 residues. The germline V gene encodes CDR1 SGDLS and CDR2 YYNGEE. CDR3 loop: CANSVVGGSNEQFF. CDR3 nucleotide sequence: TGTGCCAACAGCGTAGTGGGGGGCTCCAACGAGCAGTTCTTC. The whole variable domain, remainder taken from reference TRBV9 and TRBJ2-1, is DSGVTQTPKHLITATGQRVTLRCSPRSGDLSVYWYQQSLDQGLQFLIQYYNGEERAKGNILERFSAQQFPDLHSELNLSSLELGDSALYFCANSVVGGSNEQFFGPGTRLTVL.

In this sample, this clonotype is medium-sized (0.01 to 0.1%). The DNA is omitted, as the CDR3 cannot be located on it reliably, and the CDR3 follows TCRdb's listing. This sequence joins TRBV12-3 or TRBV12-4 and TRBJ2-4; the D segment call TRBD1 is taken from the table without a DNA check. The CDR3 length is 15 residues, termini included. The CDR3 here is CASSSSSTGRNIQYF.

This clonotype counts as medium-sized (0.01 to 0.1%). The chain has TRBV20-1 and TRBJ2-4, with D tentatively TRBD2 (5 bases). V lost 1 base to trimming and J lost 0 bases, with 10 bases between them. The CDR3 has 15 residues. Germline V lookup: CDR1 DFQATT, CDR2 SNEGSKA (reference sequence). CDR3 in amino acids: CSARVGSLAKNIQYF. Here the CDR3 DNA reads TGCAGTGCTAGAGTGGGGAGCCTAGCCAAAAACATTCAGTACTTC.

This sequence joins TRBV20-1 and TRBJ1-1; D perhaps matches TRBD1 (5 bases). The ends were cut back, 5 bases at V and 4 bases at J, with 11 bases in the middle. Germline CDR1 and CDR2: DFQATT and SNEGSKA (reference sequence). This CDR3 region has 12 residues. Written as DNA, the CDR3 is TGCAGTGCTTGGGGCGGGGCCACTGAAGCTTTCTTT. It encodes CSAWGGATEAFF.

The chain combines TRBV3-1 with TRBJ2-7; a weak D match, TRBD2 (5 bases). Looked up from germline, CDR1 is LGHDT and CDR2 is YNNKEL (reference sequence). The CDR3 extends over 15 amino acids. The ends were cut back, 4 bases at V and 6 bases at J, with 19 bases in the middle. The CDR3 DNA is TGTGCCAGCAGCCGGGCCGGGAACTCCGCCGGCGAGCAGTACTTC. Translating gives CASSRAGNSAGEQYF.

In the case of this clonotype: This is likely a read error, given that the CDR3 carries no conserved phenylalanine or tryptophan at its end. The chain carries TRBV24-1 and TRBJ2-5, with a weak D call TRBD2 (5 bases). Trimming shortened V by 6 bases and J by 1 base, and 17 bases separated the two germline ends. Looked up from germline, CDR1 is KGHDR and CDR2 is SFDVKD. The CDR3 length is 16 residues. The CDR3 protein is CATSRGNGPFQETQYL. The CDR3 DNA is TGTGCCACCAGTCGAGGGAACGGGCCGTTCCAAGAGACCCAGTACCTT.

At least ten counts were recorded for this clonotype. DNA of the CDR3: TGTGCCAGCAGCTTAGAGGGGCATTCATCCTACGAGCAGTACTTC. Amino acid sequence: CASSLEGHSSYEQYF. V gene TRBV7-9 combines with J gene TRBJ2-7; possibly TRBD1 for D (5 bases). V was shortened by 1 base and J by 1 base, with 11 bases between the two germline ends. Germline V gene lookup returns CDR1 SEHNR and CDR2 FQNEAQ (reference sequence). CDR3 length equals 15 residues.

The chain combines TRBV4-2 with TRBJ1-4; D unresolved. V dropped 1 base and J dropped 8 bases, with 14 bases sitting between them. CDR1 and CDR2 (germline): LGHNA, YNFKEQ. The CDR3 extends over 15 amino acids. The CDR3 coding sequence is TGTGCCAGCAGCCAAGTTCCCGTAGTCAGAGAAAAACTGTTTTTT. It yields the protein CASSQVPVVREKLFF.

This clonotype qualifies as medium-sized (0.01 to 0.1%). The V and J genes are TRBV7-8 and TRBJ2-2; D unclear. Trimming pared 5 bases from V and 3 bases from J, leaving 13 bases between. The CDR3 loop spans 15 amino acids. Germline values: CDR1 SGHVS, CDR2 FQNEAQ. The CDR3 spells CASSNARSYTGELFF. The DNA for the CDR3 is TGTGCCAGCAGCAACGCCCGGAGCTACACCGGGGAGCTGTTTTTT.

This clonotype appeared many times. The CDR3 nucleotides read TGTGCCAGCAGCTTACTAGACGGGAGGGCCGGTGAGCAGTTCTTC. Amino acids: CASSLLDGRAGEQFF. The chain is built from TRBV11-2 and TRBJ2-1, with 8 bases fitting TRBD2. V lost 2 bases to trimming and J lost 9 bases; unmatched junction nucleotides: 9. This CDR3 has 15 amino acids. The germline gives CDR1 SGHAT, CDR2 FQNNGV.

The count of this clonotype is one. The chain is built from TRBV7-9 and TRBJ1-6, with 7 bases lining up with TRBD1. Looked up from germline, CDR1 is SEHNR and CDR2 is FQNEAQ (reference sequence). The ends lost 5 bases at V and 4 bases at J; junction bases unmatched: 8. This CDR3 comprises 16 residues. The CDR3 reads CASSTGRTGYNSPLHF. The CDR3 nucleotides read TGTGCCAGCAGCACAGGACGGACAGGTTATAATTCACCCCTCCACTTT.

This clonotype was detected once. The chain has TRBV7-6 and TRBJ2-7, with TRBD2 matching over 10 bases. CDR1 and CDR2 from the germline V gene are SGHVS and FNYEAQ. V trimming: 5 bases; J trimming: 7 bases; junction bases outside the gene matches: 11. The CDR3 is 15 residues long. CDR3 protein: CASSPRLAGEGEQYF. The CDR3 coding sequence is TGTGCCAGCAGCCCCAGACTAGCGGGTGAAGGGGAGCAGTACTTC.

The rearrangement links TRBV12-3 or TRBV12-4 to TRBJ1-3; D is unresolved. Trimming removed 6 bases at V and 0 bases at J, with 18 bases between. The CDR3 sequence is 17 residues long. As DNA, the CDR3 is TGTGCCAGCAGCTTCGGGCTTATTTCGAGCTCTGGAAACACCATATATTTT. This codes for CASSFGLISSSGNTIYF.

The chain is built from TRBV10-3 and TRBJ1-2; no firm D call. The CDR3 totals 13 residues. V dropped 4 bases and J dropped 2 bases, with 8 bases sitting between them. The germline CDR1 and CDR2 sequences are ENHRY and SYGVKD. The chain's CDR3 is CAISASQNYGYTF. CDR3 nucleotides: TGTGCCATCAGTGCTTCGCAGAACTATGGCTACACCTTC.

The chain is built from TRBV18 and TRBJ1-1, with D perhaps matching TRBD1 (5 bases). CDR1 is KGHSH, CDR2 LQKENI, per germline. Trimming removed 1 base at V and 0 bases at J, with 12 bases between. This CDR3 contains 16 residues. This chain's CDR3 is CASSPLVGPMNTEAFF. In nucleotides, the CDR3 is TGTGCCAGCTCACCACTGGTGGGGCCTATGAACACTGAAGCTTTCTTT.

In this sample, this clonotype is medium-sized. V usage is TRBV20-1 and J usage is TRBJ2-3; D is uncertain. The CDR3 contains 12 residues. Deletions cut 5 bases from V and 0 bases from J, with 6 bases between. CDR1 DFQATT and CDR2 SNEGSKA come from the germline V gene (reference sequence). Written as DNA, the CDR3 is TGCAGTGCTTTGACTAGCACAGATACGCAGTATTTT. Its protein is CSALTSTDTQYF.

In its sample, this clonotype is medium-sized (0.01 to 0.1%). This sequence joins TRBV5-1 and TRBJ1-3; the D gene is possibly TRBD1 (6 bases). The CDR3 extends over 16 amino acids. Trimming took off 8 bases at V and 4 bases at J, with 22 bases between the two ends. The germline CDR1 and CDR2 sequences are SGHRS and YFSETQ. The CDR3 DNA reads TGCGCCAGAAAACCGTCGGGCACAGGGCTCGGAAACACCATATATTTT. It is translated as CARKPSGTGLGNTIYF.

This clonotype was picked up many times. The chain uses TRBV5-1 and TRBJ1-4; D may be TRBD1 (6 bases). V was shortened by 5 bases and J by 10 bases, with 18 bases between the two germline ends. CDR3 size: 14 residues. Germline CDR1 and CDR2: SGHRS and YFSETQ. The CDR3 region is CASRLQGREGKLFF. The CDR3, as DNA: TGCGCCAGCAGGCTACAGGGAAGGGAAGGAAAACTGTTTTTT.

The chain is built from TRBV4-1 and TRBJ2-1, with TRBD1 matching over 10 bases. Germline CDR1 reads MGHRA; CDR2 reads YSYEKL. Trimming removed 6 bases from V and 4 bases from J; junction bases left unmatched: 6. CDR3 length equals 15 residues. The CDR3 DNA reads TGCGCCAGCAGGGCCGGGACAGGGGCTTACAATGAGCAGTTCTTC. Its translation is CASRAGTGAYNEQFF.

Details on this clonotype: A much larger clone sits a single nucleotide away, making a read error possible. This chain connects TRBV20-1 to TRBJ2-7; 10 bases fit TRBD2. V shed 2 bases and J 4 bases; nucleotides not matched to a gene: 14. The CDR3 loop spans 17 amino acids. Germline CDR1 and CDR2: DFQATT and SNEGSKA (reference sequence). Here the CDR3 DNA reads TGCAGTGCTAGAATGCTATATAGCGGGAGGTCGGGGTACGAGCAGTACTTC. Its protein product is CSARMLYSGRSGYEQYF.

This clonotype has just a few counts. J is TRBJ2-1 and V is TRBV5-1; 13 bases are shared with TRBD2. CDR1 is SGHRS, CDR2 YFSETQ, per germline. The CDR3 length is 18 residues. J was trimmed by 6 bases and V by 3 bases; bases with no gene match: 12. For the CDR3, the DNA is TGCGCCAGCAGCTGGACGACCGGACTAGCGGGAGCCCCCAATGAGCAGTTCTTC. Translated: CASSWTTGLAGAPNEQFF.

This chain connects TRBV25-1 to TRBJ2-2, with 7 bases that match TRBD2. This CDR3 has 17 amino acids. Trimming cost V 3 bases and J 6 bases; bases outside gene matches: 13. Germline values: CDR1 MGHDK, CDR2 SYGVNS. The CDR3 region is CASSDKGSGRAPGELFF. CDR3 DNA: TGTGCCAGCAGTGACAAGGGTTCTGGGAGGGCCCCCGGGGAGCTGTTTTTT.